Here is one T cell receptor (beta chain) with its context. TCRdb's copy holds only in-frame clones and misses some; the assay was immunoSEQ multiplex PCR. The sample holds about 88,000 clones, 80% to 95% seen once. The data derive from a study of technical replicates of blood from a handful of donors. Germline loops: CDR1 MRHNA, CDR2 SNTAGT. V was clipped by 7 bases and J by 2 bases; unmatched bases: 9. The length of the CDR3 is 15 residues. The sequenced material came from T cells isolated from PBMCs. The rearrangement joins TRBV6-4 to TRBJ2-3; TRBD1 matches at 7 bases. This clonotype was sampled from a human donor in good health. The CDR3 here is CASTRDSDFTDTQYF. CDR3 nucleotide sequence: TGTGCCAGCACTCGGGACAGCGATTTCACAGATACGCAGTATTTT.